The 11 T cell receptor beta chains reported below all come from one sample, sequenced in a study of blood T cell repertoires in COVID-19. The protocol was immunoSEQ multiplex PCR, while the TCRdb copy is restricted to in-frame clones and leaves out a portion. The repertoire has approximately 230,000 clones, roughly 88% of them found once; the top ten carry 1.3% to 1.5%. Material for sequencing was peripheral blood. These receptors were obtained from an elderly man with acute or convalescent COVID-19.

The chain is built from TRBV14 and TRBJ1-1, with 8 bases lining up with TRBD1. This CDR3 region has 14 residues. CDR1 SGHDN and CDR2 FVKESK come from the germline V gene. J gave up 4 bases and V 2 bases, and 3 bases lay outside the gene matches. DNA for the CDR3: TGTGCCAGCAGCCAATACACAGGGGGCACTGAAGCTTTCTTT. The encoded protein is CASSQYTGGTEAFF.

V gene TRBV11-1 combines with J gene TRBJ1-2; maybe TRBD1 (6 bases). CDR3 length equals 14 residues. Germline assignment: CDR1 SGHAT and CDR2 FQDESV (reference sequence). V gave up 2 bases and J gave up 3 bases, with 10 bases separating them. CDR3 nucleotide sequence: TGTGCCAGCAGCTTATCTCGGACAGACTATGGCTACACCTTC. Translation gives CASSLSRTDYGYTF.

CDR3 residues: CASNPSKGSNQPQHF. The CDR3 region has the DNA TGTGCCAGCAACCCCTCCAAGGGGAGCAATCAGCCCCAGCATTTT. The J gene is TRBJ1-5, the V gene TRBV28, with D maybe TRBD1 (5 bases). The germline CDR1 and CDR2 sequences are MDHEN and SYDVKM. The CDR3 has 15 amino acids. V lost 7 bases and J lost 1, with 14 bases in between.

The chain combines TRBV28 with TRBJ1-2; 8 bases are a match to TRBD1. Trimming took 6 bases from V and 0 from J; bases not matched to a gene: 3. CDR1 MDHEN and CDR2 SYDVKM come from the germline V gene. The CDR3 covers 14 residues. The CDR3: CASSDRGSNYGYTF. DNA for the CDR3: TGTGCCAGCAGCGACAGGGGATCTAACTATGGCTACACCTTC.

The chain joins TRBV19 to TRBJ1-5; 9 bases line up with TRBD1. The germline CDR1 and CDR2 sequences are LNHDA and SQIVND (reference sequence). There are 18 residues in the CDR3. V was pared by 1 base and J by 0 bases, with 7 bases of the junction left unmatched. This CDR3 is CASSIAGQGTYSNQPQHF. The DNA of the CDR3 is TGTGCCAGTAGTATAGCGGGACAGGGCACTTATAGCAATCAGCCCCAGCATTTT.

This sequence joins TRBV28 and TRBJ2-7; 9 nucleotides match TRBD2. With 7 bases clipped from V and 4 bases from J, the junction kept 11 bases outside the gene matches. Looked up from germline, CDR1 is MDHEN and CDR2 is SYDVKM. CDR3 length: 15 amino acids. This CDR3 reads CASTSGGTSSYEQYF. Written as DNA, the CDR3 is TGTGCCAGCACCTCCGGCGGGACTAGCAGTTACGAGCAGTACTTC.

This sequence joins TRBV6-2 or TRBV6-3 and TRBJ1-2; weak D call: TRBD1 (5 bases). This CDR3 spans 14 amino acids. From germline, CDR1 is MNHEY and CDR2 SVGEGT. Trimming pared 6 bases from V and 2 bases from J, leaving 13 bases between. The CDR3: CASSSLGGNYGYTF. The DNA for the CDR3 is TGTGCCAGCAGCTCCTTGGGGGGGAACTATGGCTACACCTTC.

This sequence joins TRBV7-2 and TRBJ2-7; 8 positions agree with TRBD1. V was pared by 2 bases and J by 4 bases, with 10 bases of the junction left unmatched. CDR3 length equals 16 residues. The germline CDR1 and CDR2 sequences are SGHTA and FQGNSA. As DNA, the CDR3 is TGTGCCAGCAGCTTAACCCCCAGGGGGCGTCAGTACGAGCAGTACTTC. Protein: CASSLTPRGRQYEQYF.

The chain couples TRBV7-9 to TRBJ2-5; the D gene is possibly TRBD2 (5 bases). V lost 4 bases, J lost 0 bases, and 12 bases lay in between. The CDR3 extends over 15 amino acids. Germline values: CDR1 SEHNR, CDR2 FQNEAQ (reference sequence). The CDR3 spells CASSSEPGNQETQYF. The CDR3 DNA is TGTGCCAGCAGCTCCGAGCCGGGGAACCAAGAGACCCAGTACTTC. The full variable domain, rest sourced from reference TRBV7-9 and TRBJ2-5, is DTGVSQNPRHKITKRGQNVTFRCDPISEHNRLYWYRQTLGQGPEFLTYFQNEAQLEKSRLLSDRFSAERPKGSFSTLEIQRTEQGDSAMYLCASSSEPGNQETQYFGPGTRLLVL.

The chain uses TRBV11-2 and TRBJ2-7; 7 bases are shared with TRBD2. The V and J ends lost 5 bases and 5 bases, in that order; junction bases with no gene match: 9. CDR1 and CDR2 from the germline V gene are SGHAT and FQNNGV. The CDR3 spans 14 residues. CDR3 sequence: CASSQSGTTNEQYF. As DNA, the CDR3 is TGTGCCAGCAGCCAATCCGGGACTACCAACGAGCAGTACTTC.

The CDR3 loop reads CASSQRYEAGNYGYTF. The CDR3 nucleotides are TGTGCCAGCAGTCAAAGGTACGAGGCCGGGAACTATGGCTACACCTTC. This sequence joins TRBV3-1 (or the pseudogene TRBV3-2) and TRBJ1-2; no firm D call. The CDR3 sequence is 16 residues long. CDR1 is LGHDT, CDR2 YNNKEL, per germline (reference sequence). Trimming shortened V by 6 bases and J by 2 bases, and 19 bases separated the two germline ends.